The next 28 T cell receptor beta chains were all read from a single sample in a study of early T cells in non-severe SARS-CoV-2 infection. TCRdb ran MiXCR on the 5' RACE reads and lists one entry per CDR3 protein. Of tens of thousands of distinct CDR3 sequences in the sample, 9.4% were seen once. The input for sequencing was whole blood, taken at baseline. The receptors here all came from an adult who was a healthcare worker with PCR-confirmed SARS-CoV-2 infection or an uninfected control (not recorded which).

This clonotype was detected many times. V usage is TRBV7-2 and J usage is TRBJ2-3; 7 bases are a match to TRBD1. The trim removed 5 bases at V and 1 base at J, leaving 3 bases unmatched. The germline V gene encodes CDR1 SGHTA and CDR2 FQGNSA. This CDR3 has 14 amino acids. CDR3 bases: TGTGCCAGCAGCCGACAGGGAGGCACAGATACGCAGTATTTT. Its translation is CASSRQGGTDTQYF.

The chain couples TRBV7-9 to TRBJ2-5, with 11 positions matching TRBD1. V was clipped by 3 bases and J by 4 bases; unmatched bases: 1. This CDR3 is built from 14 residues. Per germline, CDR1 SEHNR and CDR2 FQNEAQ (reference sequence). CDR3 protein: CASSLDRGRETQYF. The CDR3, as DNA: TGTGCCAGCAGCTTGGACAGGGGGCGAGAGACCCAGTACTTC.

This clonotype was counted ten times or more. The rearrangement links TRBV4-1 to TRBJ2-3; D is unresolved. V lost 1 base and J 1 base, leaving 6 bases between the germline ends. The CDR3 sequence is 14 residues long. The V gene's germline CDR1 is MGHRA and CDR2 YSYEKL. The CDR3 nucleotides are TGCGCCAGCAGCCAAGTAACAGGCACAGATACGCAGTATTTT. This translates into CASSQVTGTDTQYF.

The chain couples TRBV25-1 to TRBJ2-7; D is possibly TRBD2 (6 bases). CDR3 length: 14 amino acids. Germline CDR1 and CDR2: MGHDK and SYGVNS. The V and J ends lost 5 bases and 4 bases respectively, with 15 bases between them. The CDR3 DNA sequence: TGTGCCAGCAGTTCGGGGCTAGCGACATACGAGCAGTACTTC. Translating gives CASSSGLATYEQYF.

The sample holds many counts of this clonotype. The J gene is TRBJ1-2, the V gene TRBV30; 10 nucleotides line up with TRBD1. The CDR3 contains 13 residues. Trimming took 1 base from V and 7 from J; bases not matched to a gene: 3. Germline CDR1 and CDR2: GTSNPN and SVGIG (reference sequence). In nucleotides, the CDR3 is TGTGCCTGGAGTGGACAGGGGGCGGCTGGCTACACCTTC. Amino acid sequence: CAWSGQGAAGYTF.

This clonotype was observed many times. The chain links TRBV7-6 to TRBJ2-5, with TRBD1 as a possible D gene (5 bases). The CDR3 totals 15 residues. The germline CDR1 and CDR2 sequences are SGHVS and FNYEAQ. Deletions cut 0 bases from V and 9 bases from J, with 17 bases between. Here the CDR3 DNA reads TGTGCCAGCAGCTTAGCGCTGGGGCAGCCCGGGTCCCAGTACTTC. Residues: CASSLALGQPGSQYF.

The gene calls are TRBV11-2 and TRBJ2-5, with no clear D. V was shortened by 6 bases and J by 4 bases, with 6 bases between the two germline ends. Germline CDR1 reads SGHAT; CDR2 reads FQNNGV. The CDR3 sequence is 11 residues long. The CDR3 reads CASRQGETQYF. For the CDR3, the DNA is TGTGCCAGCAGACAAGGAGAGACCCAGTACTTC.

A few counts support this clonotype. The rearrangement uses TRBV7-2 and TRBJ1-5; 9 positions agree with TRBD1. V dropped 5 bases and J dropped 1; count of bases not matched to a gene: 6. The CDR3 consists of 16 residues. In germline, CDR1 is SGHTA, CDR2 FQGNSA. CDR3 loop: CASSPPGTGSNQPQHF. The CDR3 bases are TGTGCCAGCAGCCCCCCCGGGACAGGGAGCAATCAGCCCCAGCATTTT.

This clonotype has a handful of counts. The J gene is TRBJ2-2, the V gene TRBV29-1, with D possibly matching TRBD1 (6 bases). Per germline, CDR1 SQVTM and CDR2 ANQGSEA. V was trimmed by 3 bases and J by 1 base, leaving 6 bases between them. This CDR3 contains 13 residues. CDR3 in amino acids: CSVDRGNTGELFF. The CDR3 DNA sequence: TGCAGCGTTGACAGGGGGAACACCGGGGAGCTGTTTTTT.

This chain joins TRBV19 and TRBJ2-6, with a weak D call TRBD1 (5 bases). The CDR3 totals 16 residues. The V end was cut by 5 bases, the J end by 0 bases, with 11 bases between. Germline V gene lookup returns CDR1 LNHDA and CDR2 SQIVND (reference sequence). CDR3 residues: CASSSRQTSGANVLTF. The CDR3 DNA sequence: TGTGCCAGTAGTTCCCGACAGACCTCTGGGGCCAACGTCCTGACTTTC.

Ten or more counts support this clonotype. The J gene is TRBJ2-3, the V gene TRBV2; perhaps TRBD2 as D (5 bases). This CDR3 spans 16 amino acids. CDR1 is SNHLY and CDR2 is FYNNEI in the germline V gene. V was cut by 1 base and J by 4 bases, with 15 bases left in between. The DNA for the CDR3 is TGTGCCAGCAGTGAAGTCGGGGTCCTAGCCCCAGATACGCAGTATTTT. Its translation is CASSEVGVLAPDTQYF. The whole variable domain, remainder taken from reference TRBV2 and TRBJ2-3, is EPEVTQTPSHQVTQMGQEVILRCVPISNHLYFYWYRQILGQKVEFLVSFYNNEISEKSEIFDDQFSVERPDGSNFTLKIRSTKLEDSAMYFCASSEVGVLAPDTQYFGPGTRLTVL.

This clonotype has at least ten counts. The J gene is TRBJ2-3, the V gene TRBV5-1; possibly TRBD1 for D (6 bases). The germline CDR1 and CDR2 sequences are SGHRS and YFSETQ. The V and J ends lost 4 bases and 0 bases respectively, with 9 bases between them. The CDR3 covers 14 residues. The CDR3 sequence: CASSPGQSTDTQYF. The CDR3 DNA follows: TGCGCCAGCAGCCCTGGACAGAGCACAGATACGCAGTATTTT.

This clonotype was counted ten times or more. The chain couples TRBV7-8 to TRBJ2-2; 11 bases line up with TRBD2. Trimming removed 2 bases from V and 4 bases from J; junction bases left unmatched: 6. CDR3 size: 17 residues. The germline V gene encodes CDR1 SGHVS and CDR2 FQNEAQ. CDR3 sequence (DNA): TGTGCCAGCAGCTTAACGCCGACTAGCGGGGCCACCGGGGAGCTGTTTTTT. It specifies CASSLTPTSGATGELFF.

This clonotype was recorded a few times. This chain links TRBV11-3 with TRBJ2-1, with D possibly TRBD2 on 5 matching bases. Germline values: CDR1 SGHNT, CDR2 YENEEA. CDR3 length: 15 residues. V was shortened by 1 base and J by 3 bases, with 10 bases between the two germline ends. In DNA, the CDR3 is TGTGCCAGCAGCTTAGGAGGGTCCTTCTACAATGAGCAGTTCTTC. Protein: CASSLGGSFYNEQFF.

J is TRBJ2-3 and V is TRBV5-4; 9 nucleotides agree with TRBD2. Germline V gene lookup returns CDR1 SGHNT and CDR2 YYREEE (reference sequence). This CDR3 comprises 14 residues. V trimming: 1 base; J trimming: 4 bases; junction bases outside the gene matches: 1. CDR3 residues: CASSLPSGADTQYF. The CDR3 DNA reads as TGTGCCAGCAGCTTGCCTAGCGGGGCAGATACGCAGTATTTT. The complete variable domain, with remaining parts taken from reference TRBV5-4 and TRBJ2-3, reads ETGVTQSPTHLIKTRGQQVTLRCSSQSGHNTVSWYQQALGQGPQFIFQYYREEENGRGNFPPRFSGLQFPNYSSELNVNALELDDSALYLCASSLPSGADTQYFGPGTRLTVL.

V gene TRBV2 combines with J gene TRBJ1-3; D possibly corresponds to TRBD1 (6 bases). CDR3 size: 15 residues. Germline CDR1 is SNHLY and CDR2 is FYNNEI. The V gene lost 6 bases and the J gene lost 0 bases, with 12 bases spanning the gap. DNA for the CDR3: TGTGCCAGCAGGGCTGGACAGTCCTCTGGAAACACCATATATTTT. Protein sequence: CASRAGQSSGNTIYF.

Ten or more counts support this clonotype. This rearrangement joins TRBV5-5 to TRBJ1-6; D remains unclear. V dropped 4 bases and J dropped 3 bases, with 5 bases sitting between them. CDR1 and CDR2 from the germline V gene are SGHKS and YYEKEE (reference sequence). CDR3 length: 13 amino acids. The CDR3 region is CASSQNYNSPLHF. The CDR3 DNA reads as TGTGCCAGCAGCCAGAACTATAATTCACCCCTCCACTTT.

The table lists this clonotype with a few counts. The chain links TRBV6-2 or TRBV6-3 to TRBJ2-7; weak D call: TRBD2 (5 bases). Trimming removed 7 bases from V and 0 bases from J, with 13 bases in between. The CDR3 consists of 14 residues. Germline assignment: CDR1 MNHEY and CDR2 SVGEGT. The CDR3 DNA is TGTGCCAGCACTTCTAGAGGGAGCTCCTACGAGCAGTACTTC. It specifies CASTSRGSSYEQYF.

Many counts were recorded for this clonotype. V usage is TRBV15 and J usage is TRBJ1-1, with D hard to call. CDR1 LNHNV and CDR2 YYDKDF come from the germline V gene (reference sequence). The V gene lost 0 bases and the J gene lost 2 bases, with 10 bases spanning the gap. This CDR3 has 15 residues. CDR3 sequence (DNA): TGTGCCACCAGCAGAGATCCAGGAGGTAACACTGAAGCTTTCTTT. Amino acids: CATSRDPGGNTEAFF.

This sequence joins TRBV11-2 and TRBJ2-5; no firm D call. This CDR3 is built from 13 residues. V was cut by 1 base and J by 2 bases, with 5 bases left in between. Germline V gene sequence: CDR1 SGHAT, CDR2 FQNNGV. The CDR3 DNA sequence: TGTGCCAGCAGCTTAGCTTTACAAGAGACCCAGTACTTC. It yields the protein CASSLALQETQYF. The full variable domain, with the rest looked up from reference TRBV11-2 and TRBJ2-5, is EAGVAQSPRYKIIEKRQSVAFWCNPISGHATLYWYQQILGQGPKLLIQFQNNGVVDDSQLPKDRFSAERLKGVDSTLKIQPAKLEDSAVYLCASSLALQETQYFGPGTRLLVL.

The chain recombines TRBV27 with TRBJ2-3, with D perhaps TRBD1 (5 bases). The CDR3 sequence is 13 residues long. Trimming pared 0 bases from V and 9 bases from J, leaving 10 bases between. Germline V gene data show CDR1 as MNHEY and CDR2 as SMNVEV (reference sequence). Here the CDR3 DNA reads TGTGCCAGCAGTTTATCGGGCCAGGGCACGCAGTATTTT. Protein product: CASSLSGQGTQYF.

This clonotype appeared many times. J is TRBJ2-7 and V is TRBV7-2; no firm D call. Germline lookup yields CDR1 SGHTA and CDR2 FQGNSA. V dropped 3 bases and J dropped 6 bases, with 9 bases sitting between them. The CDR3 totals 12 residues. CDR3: CASSFTVLEQYF. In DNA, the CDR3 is TGTGCCAGCAGCTTTACGGTGCTCGAGCAGTACTTC.

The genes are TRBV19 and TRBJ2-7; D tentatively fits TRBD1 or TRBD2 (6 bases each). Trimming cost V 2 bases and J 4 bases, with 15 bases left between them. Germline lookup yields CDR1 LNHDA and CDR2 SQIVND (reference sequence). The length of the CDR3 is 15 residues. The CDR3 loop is CASSIPGASSYEQYF. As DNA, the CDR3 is TGTGCCAGTAGTATACCGGGGGCTTCGTCATACGAGCAGTACTTC.

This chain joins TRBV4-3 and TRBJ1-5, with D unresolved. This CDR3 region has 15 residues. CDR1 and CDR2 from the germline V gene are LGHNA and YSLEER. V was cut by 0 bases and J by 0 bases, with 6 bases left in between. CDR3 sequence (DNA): TGCGCCAGCAGCCAAGATGGGAATAGCAATCAGCCCCAGCATTTT. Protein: CASSQDGNSNQPQHF.

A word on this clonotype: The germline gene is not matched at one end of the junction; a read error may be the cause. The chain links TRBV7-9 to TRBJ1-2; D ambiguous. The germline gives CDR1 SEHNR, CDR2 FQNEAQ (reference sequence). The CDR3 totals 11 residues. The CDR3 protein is CASSLVEDTAF. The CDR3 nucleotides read TGTGCCAGCAGCTTAGTCGAGGATACTGCCTTC.

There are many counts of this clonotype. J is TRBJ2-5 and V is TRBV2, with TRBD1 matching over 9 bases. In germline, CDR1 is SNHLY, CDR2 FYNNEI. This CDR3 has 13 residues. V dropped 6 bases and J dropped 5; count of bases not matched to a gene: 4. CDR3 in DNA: TGTGCCAGCAGCGGACAGGGGTTCGAGACCCAGTACTTC. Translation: CASSGQGFETQYF.

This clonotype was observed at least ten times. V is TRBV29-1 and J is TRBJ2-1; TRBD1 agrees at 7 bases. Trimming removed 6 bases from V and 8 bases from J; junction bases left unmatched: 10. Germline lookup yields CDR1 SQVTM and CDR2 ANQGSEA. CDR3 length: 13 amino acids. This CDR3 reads CSVWTGLSDEQFF. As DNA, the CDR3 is TGCAGCGTGTGGACAGGTTTGAGTGATGAGCAGTTCTTC.

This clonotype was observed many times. This chain's CDR3 is CASSFGGPSTNEKLFF. The CDR3 nucleotides read TGTGCCAGCAGCTTCGGGGGTCCCTCAACTAATGAAAAACTGTTTTTT. V usage is TRBV5-4 and J usage is TRBJ1-4; maybe TRBD1 (5 bases). Germline CDR1 SGHNT, CDR2 YYREEE (reference sequence). Trimming took 2 bases from V and 0 from J, leaving 11 bases between them. This CDR3 spans 16 amino acids.